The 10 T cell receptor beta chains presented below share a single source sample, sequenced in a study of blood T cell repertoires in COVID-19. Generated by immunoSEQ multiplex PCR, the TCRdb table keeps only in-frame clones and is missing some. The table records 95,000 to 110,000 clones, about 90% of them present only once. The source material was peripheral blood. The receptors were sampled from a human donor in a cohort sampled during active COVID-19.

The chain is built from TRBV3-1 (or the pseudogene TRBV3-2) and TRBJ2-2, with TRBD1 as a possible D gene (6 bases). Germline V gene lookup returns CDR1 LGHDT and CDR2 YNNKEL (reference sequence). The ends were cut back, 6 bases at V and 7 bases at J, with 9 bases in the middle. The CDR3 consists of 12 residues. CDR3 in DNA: TGTGCCAGCAGTCTCAGGGGCGGGGAGCTGTTTTTT. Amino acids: CASSLRGGELFF.

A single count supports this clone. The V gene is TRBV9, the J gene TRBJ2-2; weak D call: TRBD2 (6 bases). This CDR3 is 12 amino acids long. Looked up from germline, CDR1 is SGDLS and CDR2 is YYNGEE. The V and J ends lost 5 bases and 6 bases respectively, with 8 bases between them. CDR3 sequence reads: CASRGGAGELFF. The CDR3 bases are TGTGCCAGCAGAGGCGGGGCCGGGGAGCTGTTTTTT. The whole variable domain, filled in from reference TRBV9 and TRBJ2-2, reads DSGVTQTPKHLITATGQRVTLRCSPRSGDLSVYWYQQSLDQGLQFLIQYYNGEERAKGNILERFSAQQFPDLHSELNLSSLELGDSALYFCASRGGAGELFFGEGSRLTVL.

CDR3 in amino acids: CASSLSQQASSYNEQFF. DNA for the CDR3: TGCGCCAGCAGCTTGTCCCAACAGGCCAGCTCCTACAATGAGCAGTTCTTC. V is TRBV5-1 and J is TRBJ2-1, with D possibly being TRBD1 (5 bases). The germline gives CDR1 SGHRS, CDR2 YFSETQ. The CDR3 has 17 amino acids. Trimming took 1 base from V and 0 from J, leaving 14 bases between them.

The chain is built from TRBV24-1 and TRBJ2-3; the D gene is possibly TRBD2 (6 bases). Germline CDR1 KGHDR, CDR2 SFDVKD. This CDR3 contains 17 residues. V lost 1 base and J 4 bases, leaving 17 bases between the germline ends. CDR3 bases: TGTGCCACCAGTGATTTTCGCGGGGACTTAAATTCAGATACGCAGTATTTT. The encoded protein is CATSDFRGDLNSDTQYF.

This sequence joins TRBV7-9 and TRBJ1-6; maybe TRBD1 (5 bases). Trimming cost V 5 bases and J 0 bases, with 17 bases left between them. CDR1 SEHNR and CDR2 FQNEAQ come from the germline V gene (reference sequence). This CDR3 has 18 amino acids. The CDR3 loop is CASSTPLQESSYNSPLHF. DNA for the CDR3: TGTGCCAGCAGCACACCTTTACAGGAGAGCTCCTATAATTCACCCCTCCACTTT.

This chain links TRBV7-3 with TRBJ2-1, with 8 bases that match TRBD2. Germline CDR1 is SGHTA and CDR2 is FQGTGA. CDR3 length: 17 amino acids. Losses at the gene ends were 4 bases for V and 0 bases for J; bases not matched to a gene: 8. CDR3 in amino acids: CASSSRLARSSYNEQFF. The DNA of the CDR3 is TGTGCCAGCAGCTCCCGACTAGCGAGAAGCTCCTACAATGAGCAGTTCTTC.

CDR3 in DNA: TGTGCCAGCAGAAACTACGGGACCTATAATTCACCCCTCCACTTT. It specifies CASRNYGTYNSPLHF. The chain uses TRBV28 and TRBJ1-6; D call uncertain. Germline V gene lookup returns CDR1 MDHEN and CDR2 SYDVKM. This CDR3 is built from 15 residues. V lost 6 bases to trimming and J lost 2 bases, with 11 bases between them.

The CDR3 here is CASSVKYRDNSPLHF. The CDR3 DNA sequence: TGTGCCAGCAGCGTAAAATACAGAGATAATTCACCCCTCCACTTT. V gene TRBV9 combines with J gene TRBJ1-6; the D is unclear. The ends were cut back, 1 base at V and 5 bases at J, with 10 bases in the middle. Germline lookup yields CDR1 SGDLS and CDR2 YYNGEE. The CDR3 totals 15 residues.

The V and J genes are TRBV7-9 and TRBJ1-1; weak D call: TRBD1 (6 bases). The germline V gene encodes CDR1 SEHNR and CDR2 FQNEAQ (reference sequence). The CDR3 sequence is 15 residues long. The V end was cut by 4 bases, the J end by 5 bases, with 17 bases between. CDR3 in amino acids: CASSSDQGLWTEAFF. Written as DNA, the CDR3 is TGTGCCAGCAGCTCAGATCAGGGGTTGTGGACTGAAGCTTTCTTT. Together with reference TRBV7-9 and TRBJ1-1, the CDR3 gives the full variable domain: DTGVSQNPRHKITKRGQNVTFRCDPISEHNRLYWYRQTLGQGPEFLTYFQNEAQLEKSRLLSDRFSAERPKGSFSTLEIQRTEQGDSAMYLCASSSDQGLWTEAFFGQGTRLTVV.

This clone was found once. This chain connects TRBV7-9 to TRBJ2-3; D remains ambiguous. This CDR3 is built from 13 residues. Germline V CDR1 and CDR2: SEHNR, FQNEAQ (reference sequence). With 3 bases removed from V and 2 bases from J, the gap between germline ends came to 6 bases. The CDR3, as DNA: TGTGCCAGCAGCTTGGAGCTCACAGATACGCAGTATTTT. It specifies CASSLELTDTQYF.